Below are 22 T cell receptor beta chains sequenced from a single sample in a study of human T cells and chemical hapten exposure. As for time point: patch test 1, 2 weeks after DPC sensitization. Stated treatment: therapeutic diphenylcyclopropenone sensitization with weekly scalp DPC. TCRdb re-called the RACE reads through MiXCR, storing one row per CDR3 protein. The data contain some 200,000 distinct CDR3 sequences, under 25% of them singletons. The source material was whole blood, sampled in connection with sensitization to the hapten diphenylcyclopropenone (DPC). Receptor source: a woman in her fifties or sixties with alopecia areata. Some clones in this sample may be carry-over from other donors' samples.

The rearrangement joins TRBV3-1 to TRBJ1-3, with a possible D match to TRBD1 (5 bases). This CDR3 contains 17 residues. CDR1 and CDR2 from the germline V gene are LGHDT and YNNKEL (reference sequence). Trimming took off 2 bases at V and 0 bases at J, with 14 bases between the two ends. The CDR3 DNA is TGTGCCAGCAGCCAACCCCGGACACGACACTCTGGAAACACCATATATTTT. Amino acids: CASSQPRTRHSGNTIYF.

This clonotype was counted at least ten times. The rearrangement joins TRBV29-1 to TRBJ2-7, with 8 bases matching TRBD2. V lost 7 bases and J lost 3; bases outside the gene matches: 5. Germline V lookup: CDR1 SQVTM, CDR2 ANQGSEA. CDR3 length: 12 amino acids. This chain's CDR3 is CSGTGGNYEQYF. Written as DNA, the CDR3 is TGCAGCGGAACGGGGGGGAACTACGAGCAGTACTTC.

The V gene is TRBV7-3, the J gene TRBJ2-2; the D gene is possibly TRBD1 (6 bases). The CDR3 loop spans 13 amino acids. The V gene's germline CDR1 is SGHTA and CDR2 FQGTGA. The ends were cut back, 5 bases at V and 7 bases at J, with 11 bases in the middle. The CDR3 region has the DNA TGTGCCAGCAGCGGTACAGGGAGCGGGGAGCTGTTTTTT. Translation gives CASSGTGSGELFF.

This clonotype occurred many times. This chain joins TRBV2 and TRBJ1-2, with TRBD1 matching 8 bases. Looked up from germline, CDR1 is SNHLY and CDR2 is FYNNEI. CDR3 size: 13 residues. J was trimmed by 7 bases and V by 0 bases; bases with no gene match: 1. The DNA of the CDR3 is TGTGCCAGCAGTGAAGCAGACAGGGGTGGCTACACCTTC. It codes for CASSEADRGGYTF.

The V and J genes are TRBV12-3 or TRBV12-4 and TRBJ2-5; maybe TRBD2 (5 bases). The CDR3 contains 14 residues. V was cut by 3 bases and J by 5 bases, with 13 bases left in between. The CDR3 reads CASSLASIPETQYF. CDR3 DNA: TGTGCCAGCAGTTTGGCTAGCATTCCGGAGACCCAGTACTTC.

This clonotype was detected only a few times. The chain joins TRBV6-2 or TRBV6-3 to TRBJ2-2; TRBD2 matches at 10 bases. With 6 bases clipped from V and 6 bases from J, the junction kept 7 bases outside the gene matches. Germline values: CDR1 MNHEY, CDR2 SVGEGT. The length of the CDR3 is 15 residues. CDR3 DNA: TGTGCCAGCAGCCGGACTAGCGGTGGGGCCGGGGAGCTGTTTTTT. Translating it yields CASSRTSGGAGELFF.

The V gene is TRBV9, the J gene TRBJ2-5; 7 bases match TRBD1. Germline lookup yields CDR1 SGDLS and CDR2 YYNGEE. CDR3 length: 16 amino acids. The V and J ends lost 0 bases and 1 base, in that order; junction bases with no gene match: 6. The chain's CDR3 is CASSVVAGGIQETQYF. The CDR3 DNA reads TGTGCCAGCAGCGTAGTCGCAGGGGGAATCCAAGAGACCCAGTACTTC. Full variable domain (missing parts from reference TRBV9 and TRBJ2-5): DSGVTQTPKHLITATGQRVTLRCSPRSGDLSVYWYQQSLDQGLQFLIQYYNGEERAKGNILERFSAQQFPDLHSELNLSSLELGDSALYFCASSVVAGGIQETQYFGPGTRLLVL.

The V and J genes are TRBV6-1 and TRBJ2-5; D might be TRBD1 or TRBD2, each matching 5 bases. This CDR3 has 16 residues. V was trimmed by 5 bases and J by 2 bases, leaving 18 bases between them. Germline V CDR1 and CDR2: MNHNS, SASEGT. CDR3 loop: CASSKRWLGAQETQYF. CDR3 bases: TGTGCCAGCAGTAAGCGTTGGCTCGGGGCACAAGAGACCCAGTACTTC.

The V call is TRBV29-1, the J call TRBJ2-5; D may be TRBD1 (6 bases). Trimming stripped 4 bases from V and 3 bases from J, with 12 bases between. The CDR3 sequence is 13 residues long. Germline V gives CDR1 SQVTM, CDR2 ANQGSEA. CDR3 DNA: TGCAGCGTTGGGGGGCTAGTCGAAGAGACCCAGTACTTC. Residues: CSVGGLVEETQYF.

The chain couples TRBV11-2 to TRBJ2-6; 10 nucleotides match TRBD2. J lost 0 bases, V lost 5 bases, and 7 bases had no gene match. From germline, CDR1 is SGHAT and CDR2 FQNNGV. The CDR3 runs 18 residues. The chain's CDR3 is CASSGVAGGFSGANVLTF. Here the CDR3 DNA reads TGTGCCAGCAGCGGAGTAGCGGGAGGCTTCTCTGGGGCCAACGTCCTGACTTTC.

This clonotype was observed once. CDR3 nucleotides: TGCGCCAGCAGCCCTCCGGGACAGGGGTCCGAGCAGTACTTC. Translation gives CASSPPGQGSEQYF. The chain carries TRBV5-1 and TRBJ2-7; 10 nucleotides agree with TRBD1. Looked up from germline, CDR1 is SGHRS and CDR2 is YFSETQ. This CDR3 comprises 14 residues. The ends lost 4 bases at V and 6 bases at J; junction bases unmatched: 7.

The J gene is TRBJ2-7, the V gene TRBV3-1; 7 bases agree with TRBD2. The ends lost 3 bases at V and 7 bases at J; junction bases unmatched: 12. Per germline, CDR1 LGHDT and CDR2 YNNKEL (reference sequence). The CDR3 contains 15 residues. The CDR3 DNA follows: TGTGCCAGCAGCCAGTCGTGGGACTACCCCAGGGAGCAGTACTTC. Its protein is CASSQSWDYPREQYF.

In this sample, this clonotype turned up once. This chain links TRBV5-1 with TRBJ2-7; 10 bases align to TRBD1. CDR1 and CDR2 from the germline V gene are SGHRS and YFSETQ. The V gene end was trimmed by 7 bases and the J gene end by 5 bases; junction bases not matched to a gene: 15. CDR3 length: 16 residues. In nucleotides, the CDR3 is TGCGCCAGCTCCAACCATGTGGACAGGGGGATCGACGAGCAGTACTTC. It specifies CASSNHVDRGIDEQYF.

This sequence joins TRBV7-8 and TRBJ2-4; unclear D gene. This CDR3 spans 13 amino acids. Germline values: CDR1 SGHVS, CDR2 FQNEAQ. Trimming removed 3 bases at V and 7 bases at J, with 10 bases between. DNA of the CDR3: TGTGCCAGCAGCTTTAGGGTTGAGAACATTCAGTACTTC. Amino acid sequence: CASSFRVENIQYF.

This clonotype was detected a few times. V gene TRBV6-5 combines with J gene TRBJ2-7; a possible D gene is TRBD2 (5 bases). The germline gives CDR1 MNHEY, CDR2 SVGAGI. CDR3 size: 11 residues. Trimming removed 3 bases at V and 6 bases at J, with 6 bases between. This chain's CDR3 is CASSYLAEQYF. CDR3 nucleotides: TGTGCCAGCAGTTATCTAGCCGAGCAGTACTTC.

There are a few counts of this clonotype. V usage is TRBV10-3 and J usage is TRBJ2-1, with TRBD2 as a possible D gene (5 bases). This CDR3 has 15 residues. The germline gives CDR1 ENHRY, CDR2 SYGVKD. Trimming stripped 5 bases from V and 5 bases from J, with 16 bases between. This CDR3 is CAISRSSDRDNEQFF. In DNA form, the CDR3 reads TGTGCCATCAGTAGGAGTAGCGATAGGGACAATGAGCAGTTCTTC.

This chain joins TRBV28 and TRBJ1-2; D is possibly TRBD1 (5 bases). The V end lost 1 base, the J end lost 6 bases, and 9 bases lay between the germline ends. The CDR3 consists of 13 residues. CDR1 and CDR2 from the germline V gene are MDHEN and SYDVKM. The CDR3 loop reads CASSLLQGDGYTF. The CDR3 bases are TGTGCCAGCAGTTTATTGCAGGGAGATGGCTACACCTTC.

In its sample, this clonotype was seen a few times. The chain carries TRBV29-1 and TRBJ2-2; TRBD1 agrees at 12 bases. V was clipped by 1 base and J by 6 bases; unmatched bases: 9. The CDR3 contains 17 residues. Germline V gene lookup returns CDR1 SQVTM and CDR2 ANQGSEA. The CDR3 sequence: CSVEATPGTGGPGELFF. Written as DNA, the CDR3 is TGCAGCGTTGAAGCCACCCCCGGGACAGGGGGCCCCGGGGAGCTGTTTTTT.

The genes are TRBV24-1 and TRBJ2-7; 9 positions match TRBD2. This CDR3 has 15 residues. Looked up from germline, CDR1 is KGHDR and CDR2 is SFDVKD. V shed 3 bases and J 5 bases; nucleotides not matched to a gene: 7. This CDR3 reads CATSDPGTSSHEQYF. CDR3 bases: TGTGCCACCAGTGATCCCGGGACTAGCTCTCACGAGCAGTACTTC.

Many counts were recorded for this clonotype. The chain is built from TRBV10-3 and TRBJ2-5; D not resolved. Trimming shortened V by 2 bases and J by 2 bases, and 9 bases separated the two germline ends. This CDR3 spans 14 amino acids. The germline V gene encodes CDR1 ENHRY and CDR2 SYGVKD. Here the CDR3 reads CAISEIGDQETQYF. The DNA of the CDR3 is TGTGCCATCAGTGAGATTGGGGATCAAGAGACCCAGTACTTC.

This sequence joins TRBV30 and TRBJ2-2; D possibly corresponds to TRBD2 (5 bases). The V gene lost 5 bases and the J gene lost 1 base, with 11 bases spanning the gap. The CDR3 has 14 amino acids. Germline CDR1 is GTSNPN and CDR2 is SVGIG (reference sequence). For the CDR3, the DNA is TGTGCCTGGGGGGTCGGGGTGAACACCGGGGAGCTGTTTTTT. Its protein product is CAWGVGVNTGELFF.

A few counts support this clonotype. The rearrangement joins TRBV10-3 to TRBJ1-2; TRBD1 matches 12 bases. This CDR3 comprises 16 residues. Unmatched junction bases numbered 5, after V lost 0 bases and J lost 6 bases. CDR1 and CDR2 from the germline V gene are ENHRY and SYGVKD. CDR3 in DNA: TGTGCCATCAGTGAGTCCGGGACAGGGGGCTATGATGGCTACACCTTC. Amino acids: CAISESGTGGYDGYTF.